The 20 T cell receptor beta chains given below trace back to one sample, sequenced in a study of shared T cell receptors in the human thymus. Produced via immunoSEQ multiplex PCR; TCRdb's table is partial and in-frame only. The sample gives 700,000 to 750,000 clones, around 85% of which show up once; around 0.0099% is in the top ten. This same sample was also part of a study on human thymus T cells.

The specimen was thymocytes. Receptors were obtained from a girl under three years old with a congenital heart defect.

The chain combines TRBV9 with TRBJ1-1; TRBD1 matches at 7 bases. There are 17 residues in the CDR3. Germline V CDR1 and CDR2: SGDLS, YYNGEE. V dropped 3 bases and J dropped 6; count of bases not matched to a gene: 17. CDR3 nucleotides: TGTGCCAGCAGCGCCTTTATGGTGGAGGAGGGGGCTGCTGAAGCTTTCTTT. As protein: CASSAFMVEEGAAEAFF.

V gene TRBV20-1 combines with J gene TRBJ2-5; tentative D call: TRBD1 (6 bases). Germline-derived CDR1 and CDR2 are DFQATT and SNEGSKA (reference sequence). CDR3 length: 9 amino acids. Written as DNA, the CDR3 is TGCAGGCCCGAGGGGGCCCAGTACTTC. This encodes CRPEGAQYF.

This rearrangement joins TRBV5-4 to TRBJ2-7; D gene ambiguous. Germline CDR1 and CDR2: SGHNT and YYREEE (reference sequence). Trimming pared 2 bases from V and 2 bases from J, leaving 11 bases between. The CDR3 is made up of 14 amino acids. CDR3 sequence: CASSFFRQTYEQYF. The CDR3 DNA follows: TGTGCCAGCAGCTTTTTCAGGCAGACCTACGAGCAGTACTTC.

The gene calls are TRBV13 and TRBJ2-1; D possibly corresponds to TRBD2 (6 bases). The CDR3 has 15 amino acids. V lost 6 bases to trimming and J lost 2 bases, with 14 bases between them. Germline assignment: CDR1 PRHDT and CDR2 FYEKMQ (reference sequence). The CDR3 region is CASRVSGGTYNEQFF. The CDR3 nucleotides read TGTGCCAGCAGGGTTTCCGGGGGTACCTACAATGAGCAGTTCTTC.

This clone has more than one count but fewer than ten. The rearrangement links TRBV11-2 to TRBJ1-2; perhaps TRBD1 as D (6 bases). The CDR3 length is 16 residues. Germline V gene data show CDR1 as SGHAT and CDR2 as FQNNGV. V was pared by 1 base and J by 2 bases, with 14 bases between. The CDR3 loop is CASSLALGQRNYGYTF. DNA for the CDR3: TGTGCCAGCAGCTTAGCCCTAGGACAGCGAAACTATGGCTACACCTTC.

The chain uses TRBV28 and TRBJ2-5, with TRBD1 matching over 8 bases. The CDR3 is made up of 14 amino acids. The junction had 12 bases not matched to a gene; V was cut back by 10 bases and J by 5 bases. In germline, CDR1 is MDHEN, CDR2 SYDVKM. Here the CDR3 DNA reads TGTGCCACGTTACAGGGGGTCCAAGGGGAGACCCAGTACTTC. Translation gives CATLQGVQGETQYF.

This rearrangement joins TRBV29-1 to TRBJ1-1, with 9 bases identical to TRBD1. The CDR3 consists of 15 residues. The V gene's germline CDR1 is SQVTM and CDR2 ANQGSEA. V lost 7 bases, J lost 5 bases, and 14 bases stayed unmatched. The CDR3 reads CSGDINRDRETEAFF. CDR3 sequence (DNA): TGCAGCGGAGATATTAACCGGGACAGGGAAACTGAAGCTTTCTTT. The full variable domain, rest sourced from reference TRBV29-1 and TRBJ1-1, is SAVISQKPSRDICQRGTSLTIQCQVDSQVTMMFWYRQQPGQSLTLIATANQGSEATYESGFVIDKFPISRPNLTFSTLTVSNMSPEDSSIYLCSGDINRDRETEAFFGQGTRLTVV.

As to this clone: No DNA is shown, since the ends of the CDR3 on it are uncertain; the CDR3 is the one TCRdb lists. This chain uses TRBV18 with TRBJ1-2; the DNA was not compared with TRBD1, the D call given in the table. The CDR3 extends over 18 residues, inclusive of both ends. Germline lookup yields CDR1 KGHSH and CDR2 LQKENI. CDR3 residues: CASSPLRARVFPNYGYTF.

The CDR3 here is CASSKGLKGNTIYF. In DNA form, the CDR3 reads TGTGCCAGCAGCAAGGGACTTAAAGGAAACACCATATATTTT. The V call is TRBV13, the J call TRBJ1-3, with D maybe TRBD1 (5 bases). CDR1 PRHDT and CDR2 FYEKMQ come from the germline V gene (reference sequence). Trimming left V 5 bases short and J 4 bases short, with 12 bases between. CDR3 length: 14 residues. Drawing the rest from reference TRBV13 and TRBJ1-3, the complete variable domain is AAGVIQSPRHLIKEKRETATLKCYPIPRHDTVYWYQQGPGQDPQFLISFYEKMQSDKGSIPDRFSAQQFSDYHSELNMSSLELGDSALYFCASSKGLKGNTIYFGEGSWLTVV.

J is TRBJ1-6 and V is TRBV19; TRBD1 matches at 7 bases. The trim removed 3 bases at V and 10 bases at J, leaving 15 bases unmatched. From germline, CDR1 is LNHDA and CDR2 SQIVND (reference sequence). The CDR3 extends over 17 amino acids. The CDR3 is CASSIRRRGRKGSPLHF. DNA of the CDR3: TGTGCCAGTAGTATCAGGAGGAGGGGGCGAAAAGGGTCACCCCTCCACTTT. Full variable domain (remainder filled in from reference TRBV19 and TRBJ1-6): DGGITQSPKYLFRKEGQNVTLSCEQNLNHDAMYWYRQDPGQGLRLIYYSQIVNDFQKGDIAEGYSVSREKKESFPLTVTSAQKNPTAFYLCASSIRRRGRKGSPLHFGNGTRLTVT.

This CDR3 reads CASSYGGLTGVSPLHF. DNA for the CDR3: TGTGCCAGCAGTTACGGAGGCTTGACAGGGGTTTCACCCCTCCACTTT. V is TRBV6-5 and J is TRBJ1-6; TRBD1 matches 8 bases. CDR1 and CDR2 (germline): MNHEY, SVGAGI. This CDR3 region has 16 residues. Losses at the gene ends were 2 bases for V and 9 bases for J; bases not matched to a gene: 9.

The chain joins TRBV5-6 to TRBJ2-5; TRBD2 matches at 14 bases. V lost 0 bases and J lost 5; bases outside the gene matches: 9. Per germline, CDR1 SGHDT and CDR2 YYEEEE. The CDR3 has 18 amino acids. CDR3 region: CASSLEPPTSGGAETQYF. CDR3 coding DNA: TGTGCCAGCAGCTTGGAACCTCCGACTAGCGGGGGGGCGGAGACCCAGTACTTC.

The J gene is TRBJ1-3, the V gene TRBV5-1, with 7 nucleotides matching TRBD1. V lost 0 bases to trimming and J lost 6 bases; unmatched junction nucleotides: 9. CDR1 and CDR2 from the germline V gene are SGHRS and YFSETQ. This CDR3 is built from 16 residues. The CDR3 sequence is CASSLDFQGVENTIYF. The CDR3 DNA is TGCGCCAGCAGCTTGGATTTTCAGGGGGTGGAAAACACCATATATTTT.

The chain combines TRBV6-6 with TRBJ1-5; possible D gene TRBD1, 5 bases. The V and J ends lost 4 bases and 0 bases respectively, with 10 bases between them. This CDR3 spans 15 amino acids. Germline V gene data show CDR1 as MNHNY and CDR2 as SVGAGI (reference sequence). CDR3 residues: CASSLGQLSNQPQHF. The CDR3 DNA is TGTGCCAGCAGTTTGGGGCAGCTTAGCAATCAGCCCCAGCATTTT.

This chain joins TRBV6-1 and TRBJ1-1; a possible D gene is TRBD1 (6 bases). CDR3 size: 15 residues. Germline V CDR1 and CDR2: MNHNS, SASEGT. V was shortened by 7 bases and J by 3 bases, with 18 bases between the two germline ends. CDR3 nucleotide sequence: TGTGCCAGCACTAGACAGGTTCCCGGGGACACTGAAGCTTTCTTT. This encodes CASTRQVPGDTEAFF.

The chain uses TRBV2 and TRBJ2-3; 9 bases fit TRBD2. The CDR3 sequence is 14 residues long. Germline trimming cut 6 bases from V and 1 base from J; bases unmatched to any gene: 2. Germline V gene sequence: CDR1 SNHLY, CDR2 FYNNEI. The CDR3 bases are TGTGCCAGCAGGGTAGCGGGGGGCACAGATACGCAGTATTTT. Translating gives CASRVAGGTDTQYF.

Only a few counts were recorded for this clone. The J gene is TRBJ2-2, the V gene TRBV7-9; D call uncertain. There are 14 residues in the CDR3. V was cut by 1 base and J by 4 bases, with 7 bases left in between. Germline CDR1 is SEHNR and CDR2 is FQNEAQ (reference sequence). CDR3 sequence (DNA): TGTGCCAGCAGCTTAGGCCAGTTCACCGGGGAGCTGTTTTTT. Residues: CASSLGQFTGELFF.

The chain recombines TRBV6-5 with TRBJ1-2; 8 bases align to TRBD1. With 6 bases clipped from V and 4 bases from J, the junction kept 4 bases outside the gene matches. CDR3 length equals 13 residues. Looked up from germline, CDR1 is MNHEY and CDR2 is SVGAGI. The CDR3 region is CASRRTGTYGYTF. In DNA form, the CDR3 reads TGTGCCAGCAGGAGGACAGGGACCTATGGCTACACCTTC.

The rearrangement links TRBV19 to TRBJ2-1; 7 bases are a match to TRBD1. Germline trimming cut 7 bases from V and 4 bases from J; bases unmatched to any gene: 10. Per germline, CDR1 LNHDA and CDR2 SQIVND (reference sequence). The CDR3 consists of 15 residues. CDR3 in amino acids: CASIRDRVGYNEQFF. CDR3 sequence (DNA): TGTGCCAGTATCCGAGACAGGGTGGGGTACAATGAGCAGTTCTTC.

V gene TRBV15 combines with J gene TRBJ1-5, with TRBD1 matching over 7 bases. The V segment lost 7 bases and the J segment 5 bases; nucleotides outside the gene matches: 8. This CDR3 has 14 amino acids. CDR1 is LNHNV, CDR2 YYDKDF, per germline (reference sequence). The CDR3, as DNA: TGTGCCACCACCTTAGACAGGGCTCATCAGCCCCAGCATTTT. Its translation: CATTLDRAHQPQHF.